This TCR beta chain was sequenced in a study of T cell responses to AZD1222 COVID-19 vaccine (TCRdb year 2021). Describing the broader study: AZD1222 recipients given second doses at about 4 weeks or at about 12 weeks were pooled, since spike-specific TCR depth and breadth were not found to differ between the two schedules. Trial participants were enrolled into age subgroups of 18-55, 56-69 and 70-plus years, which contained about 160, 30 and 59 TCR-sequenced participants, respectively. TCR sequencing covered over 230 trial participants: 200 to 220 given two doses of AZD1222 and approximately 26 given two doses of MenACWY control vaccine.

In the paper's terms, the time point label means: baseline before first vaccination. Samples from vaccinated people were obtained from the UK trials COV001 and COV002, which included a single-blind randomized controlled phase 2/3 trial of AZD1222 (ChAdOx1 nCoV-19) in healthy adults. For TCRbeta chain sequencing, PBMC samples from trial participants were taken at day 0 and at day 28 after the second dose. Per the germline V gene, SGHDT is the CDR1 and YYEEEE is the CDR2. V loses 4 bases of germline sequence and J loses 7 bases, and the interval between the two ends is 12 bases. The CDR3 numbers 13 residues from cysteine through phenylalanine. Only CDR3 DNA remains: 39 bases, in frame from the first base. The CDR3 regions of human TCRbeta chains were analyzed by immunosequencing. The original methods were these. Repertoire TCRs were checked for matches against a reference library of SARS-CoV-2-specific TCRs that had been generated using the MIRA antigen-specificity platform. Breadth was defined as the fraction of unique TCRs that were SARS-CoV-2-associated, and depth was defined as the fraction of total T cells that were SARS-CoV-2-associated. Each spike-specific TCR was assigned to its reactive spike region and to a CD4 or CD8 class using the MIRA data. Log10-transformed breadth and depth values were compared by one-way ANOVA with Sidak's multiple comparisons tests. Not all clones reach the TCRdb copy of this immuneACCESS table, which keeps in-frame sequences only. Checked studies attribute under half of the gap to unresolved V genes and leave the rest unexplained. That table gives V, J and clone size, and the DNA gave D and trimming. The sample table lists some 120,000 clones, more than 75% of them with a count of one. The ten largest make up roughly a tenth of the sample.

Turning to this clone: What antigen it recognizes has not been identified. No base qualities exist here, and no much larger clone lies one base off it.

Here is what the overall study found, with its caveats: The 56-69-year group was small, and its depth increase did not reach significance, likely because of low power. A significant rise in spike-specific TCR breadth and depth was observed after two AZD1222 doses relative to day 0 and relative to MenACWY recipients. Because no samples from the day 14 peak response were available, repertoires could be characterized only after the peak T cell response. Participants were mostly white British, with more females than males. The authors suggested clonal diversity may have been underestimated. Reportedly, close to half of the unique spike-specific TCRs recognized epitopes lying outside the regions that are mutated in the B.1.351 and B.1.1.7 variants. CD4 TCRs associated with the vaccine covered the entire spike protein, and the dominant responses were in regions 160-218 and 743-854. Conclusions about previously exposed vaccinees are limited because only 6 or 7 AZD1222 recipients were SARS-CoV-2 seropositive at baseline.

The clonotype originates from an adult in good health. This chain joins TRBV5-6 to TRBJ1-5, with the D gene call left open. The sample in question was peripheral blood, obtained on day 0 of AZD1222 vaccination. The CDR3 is CASSPGREQPQHF. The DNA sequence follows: TGTGCCAGCAGCCCGGGAAGGGAACAGCCCCAGCATTTT.